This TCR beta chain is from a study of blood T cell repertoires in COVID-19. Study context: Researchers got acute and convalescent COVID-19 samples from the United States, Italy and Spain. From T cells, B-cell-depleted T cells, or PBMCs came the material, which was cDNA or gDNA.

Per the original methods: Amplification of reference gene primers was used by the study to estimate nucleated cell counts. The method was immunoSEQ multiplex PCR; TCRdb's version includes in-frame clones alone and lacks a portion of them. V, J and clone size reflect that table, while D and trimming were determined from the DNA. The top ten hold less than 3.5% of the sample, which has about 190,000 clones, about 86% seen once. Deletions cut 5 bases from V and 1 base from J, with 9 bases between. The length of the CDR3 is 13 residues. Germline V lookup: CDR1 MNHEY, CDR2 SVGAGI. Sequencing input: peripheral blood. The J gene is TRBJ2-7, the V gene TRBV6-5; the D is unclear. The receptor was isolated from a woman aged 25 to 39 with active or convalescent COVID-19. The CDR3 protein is CASSTGFSYEQYF. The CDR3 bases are TGTGCCAGCAGTACCGGGTTTTCCTACGAGCAGTACTTC.